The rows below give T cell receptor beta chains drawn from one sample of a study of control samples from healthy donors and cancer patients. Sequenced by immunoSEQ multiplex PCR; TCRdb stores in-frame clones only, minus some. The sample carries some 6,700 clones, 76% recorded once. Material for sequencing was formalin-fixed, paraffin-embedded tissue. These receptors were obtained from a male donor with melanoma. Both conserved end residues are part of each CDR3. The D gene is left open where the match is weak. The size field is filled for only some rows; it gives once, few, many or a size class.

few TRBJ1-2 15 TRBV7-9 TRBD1 TGTGCCAGCAGCCCAGAGGGACAGAGATTTTATGGCTACACCTTC CASSPEGQRFYGYTF
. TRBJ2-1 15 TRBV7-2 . TGTGCCAGCAGCTTAGTGGACTCAGCCTACAATGAGCAGTTCTTC CASSLVDSAYNEQFF
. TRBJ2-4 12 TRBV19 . TGTGCCAGTAGTATGGGGGGCGTCGAGGAGTACTTC CASSMGGVEEYF
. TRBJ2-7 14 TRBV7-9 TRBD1 TGTGCCAGCAGCAGAGGACAGGCCGTCCCGCGATGGGGGTTC CASSRGQAVPRWGF
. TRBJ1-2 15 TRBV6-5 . TGTGCCAGCAGTTACCGAGGGCAGGGCAAGGGTGGCTACACCTTC CASSYRGQGKGGYTF
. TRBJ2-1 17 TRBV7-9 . TGTGCCAGCAGCTTACCCGAAGTGGGGGGAAGCTACAATGAGCAGTTCTTC CASSLPEVGGSYNEQFF
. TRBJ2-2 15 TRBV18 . TGTGCCAGCTCACCATCGGCTGCGGATACCGGGGAGCTGTTTTTT CASSPSAADTGELFF
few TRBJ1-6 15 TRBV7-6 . TGTGCCAGCAGCTTAGACGCGCGTCCGGCATCACCCCTCCACTTT CASSLDARPASPLHF
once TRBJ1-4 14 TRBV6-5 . TGTGCCAGCAGTTTGGGGGCGGCTAATGAAAAACTGTTTTTT CASSLGAANEKLFF
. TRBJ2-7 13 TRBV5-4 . TGTGCCAGCAGCTTGTCGGGGGCGGGAGAGCAGTACTTC CASSLSGAGEQYF
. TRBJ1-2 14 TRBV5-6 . TGTGCCAGCAGCTTGCGCCAGCTCCGCTATGGCTACACCTTC CASSLRQLRYGYTF
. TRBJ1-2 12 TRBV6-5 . TGTGCCAGCAGCCCGGGGAGGGGCGGCTACACCTTC CASSPGRGGYTF
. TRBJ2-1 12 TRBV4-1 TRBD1 TGCGCCAGCAGCCGAGGGACAGGCCAGCAGTTCTTC CASSRGTGQQFF
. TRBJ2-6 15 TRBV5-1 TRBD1 TGCGCCAGCAGCTCAGGGGGACCTGGGGCCAACGTCCTGACTTTC CASSSGGPGANVLTF
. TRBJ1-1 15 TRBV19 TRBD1 TGTGCCAGTAGTTCAGGGGGAAATTTGAACACTGAAGCTTTCTTT CASSSGGNLNTEAFF
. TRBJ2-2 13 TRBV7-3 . TGTGCCAGCAGCCCCGGGGGGCCCGGGGAGCTGTTTTTT CASSPGGPGELFF
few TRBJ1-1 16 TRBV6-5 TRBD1 TGTGCCAGCAGTTACTCGGGGGACAGTTTGAACACTGAAGCTTTCTTT CASSYSGDSLNTEAFF
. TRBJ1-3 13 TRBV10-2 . TGCGCCAGCAGTCGGGGGTCTGGAAACACCATATATTTT CASSRGSGNTIYF
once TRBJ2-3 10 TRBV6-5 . TGTGCCAGCAATTGGGATACGCAGTATTTT CASNWDTQYF
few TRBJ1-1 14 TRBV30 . TGTGCCTGGAGAGGTTCCGGGGCCAACACTGAAGCTTTCTTT CAWRGSGANTEAFF